This T cell receptor (beta chain) derives from a study of blood T cells in healthy people across ages. Broader study findings: Nothing was known about donor CMV status, and this possibly confounded expanded clonotype changes. Among long-lived donors, naive CD4+ cells were more numerous and diversity higher than in aged donors.

The CDR3 is 20 amino acids. Germline V CDR1 and CDR2: ENHRY, SYGVKD. This clonotype was seen a few times. Antigen: not known. Isolated per sample were at least 7 million PBMCs. Each sample yielded at least 5 micrograms of PBMC total RNA. The second PCR ran roughly 6 to 11 cycles with a sample-barcoded 5' primer and J-beta primers. TCRdb ran MiXCR on the 5' RACE reads and lists one entry per CDR3 protein. The data contain 600,000 or so distinct CDR3 sequences, 20% to 25% of them singletons. Sequencing used blood. The V and J genes are TRBV10-3 and TRBJ2-5; D might be TRBD2 (5 bases). The J call is doubtful: the DNA matches TRBJ2-7 better. The sequence came from a man aged 65 to 85 in good health. The CDR3 region is CAISESGVGGSNRVDYEQYF. As DNA, the CDR3 is TGTGCCATCAGTGAGTCCGGGGTAGGTGGGTCGAACCGAGTGGACTACGAGCAGTACTTC.